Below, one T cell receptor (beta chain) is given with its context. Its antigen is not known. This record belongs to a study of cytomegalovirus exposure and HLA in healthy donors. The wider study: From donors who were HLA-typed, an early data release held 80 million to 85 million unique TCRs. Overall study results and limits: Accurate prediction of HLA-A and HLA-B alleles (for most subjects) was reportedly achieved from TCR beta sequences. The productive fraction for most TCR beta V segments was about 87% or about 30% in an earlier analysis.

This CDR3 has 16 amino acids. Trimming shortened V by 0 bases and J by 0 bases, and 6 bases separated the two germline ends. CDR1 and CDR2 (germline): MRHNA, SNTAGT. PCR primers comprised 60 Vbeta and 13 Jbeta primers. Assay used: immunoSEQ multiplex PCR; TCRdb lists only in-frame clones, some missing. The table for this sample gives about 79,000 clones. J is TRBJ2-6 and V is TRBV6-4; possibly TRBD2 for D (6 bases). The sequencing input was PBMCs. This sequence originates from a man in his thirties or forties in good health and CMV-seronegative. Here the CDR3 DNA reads TGTGCCAGCAGTGACTCGGGGGGCTCTGGGGCCAACGTCCTGACTTTC. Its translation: CASSDSGGSGANVLTF.